The count of the clone carrying this TCR beta chain is one. Its antigen is undetermined. Some clones are missing from TCRdb's copy, which holds only in-frame ones; the method was immunoSEQ multiplex PCR. The sample includes around 160,000 clones, about 91% of them seen just once. The source of the sample is a study of T cell responses to AZD1222 COVID-19 vaccine. Study details: Timing groups of about 4 and about 12 weeks for second doses were pooled. Whole-study findings and limits: Unmutated variant regions reportedly attract nearly half of all spike-specific TCRs. Dominant CD4 TCR responses targeted spike regions 160-218 and 743-854. Samples come after the peak T cell response, not at day 14.

This TCR came from an adult in good health. The sample here was peripheral blood, taken on day 0 of AZD1222 vaccination.

The CDR3 nucleotides are TGTGCCTGGAGTGTACGTGGGCTTGGGAATCAGCCCCAGCATTTT. Amino acids: CAWSVRGLGNQPQHF. This chain links TRBV30 with TRBJ1-5; D call uncertain. Germline loops: CDR1 GTSNPN, CDR2 SVGIG (reference sequence). Trimming removed 0 bases at V and 4 bases at J, with 13 bases between. This CDR3 region has 15 residues. Full variable domain (missing parts from reference TRBV30 and TRBJ1-5): SQTIHQWPATLVQPVGSPLSLECTVEGTSNPNLYWYRQAAGRGLQLLFYSVGIGQISSEVPQNLSASRPQDRQFILSSKKLLLSDSGFYLCAWSVRGLGNQPQHFGDGTRLSIL.